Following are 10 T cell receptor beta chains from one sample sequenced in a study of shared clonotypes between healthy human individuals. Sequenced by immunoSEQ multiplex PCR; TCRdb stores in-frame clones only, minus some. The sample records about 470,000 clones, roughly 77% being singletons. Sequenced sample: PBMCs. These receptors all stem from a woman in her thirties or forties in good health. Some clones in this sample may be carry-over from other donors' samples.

The CDR3 loop is CASTGGFKAFF. CDR3 coding DNA: TGTGCCAGCACCGGAGGGTTTAAAGCTTTCTTT. The V call is TRBV28, the J call TRBJ1-1; no definite D call. The germline V gene encodes CDR1 MDHEN and CDR2 SYDVKM. V was pared by 7 bases and J by 9 bases, with 12 bases between. The CDR3 runs to 11 residues.

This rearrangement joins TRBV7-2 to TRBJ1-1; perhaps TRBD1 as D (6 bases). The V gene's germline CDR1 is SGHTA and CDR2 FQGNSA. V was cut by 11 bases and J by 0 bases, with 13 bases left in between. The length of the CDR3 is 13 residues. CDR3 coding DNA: TGTGCCTGCGGGGGCAGCGTGAACACTGAAGCTTTCTTT. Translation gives CACGGSVNTEAFF.

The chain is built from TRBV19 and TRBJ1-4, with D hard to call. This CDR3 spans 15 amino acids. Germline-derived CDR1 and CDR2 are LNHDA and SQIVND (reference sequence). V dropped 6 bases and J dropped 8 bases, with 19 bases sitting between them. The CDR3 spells CASRNPGTPEEKLFF. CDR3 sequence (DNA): TGTGCCAGTAGGAACCCGGGAACCCCGGAGGAAAAACTGTTTTTT. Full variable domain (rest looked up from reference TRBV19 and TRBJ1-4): DGGITQSPKYLFRKEGQNVTLSCEQNLNHDAMYWYRQDPGQGLRLIYYSQIVNDFQKGDIAEGYSVSREKKESFPLTVTSAQKNPTAFYLCASRNPGTPEEKLFFGSGTQLSVL.

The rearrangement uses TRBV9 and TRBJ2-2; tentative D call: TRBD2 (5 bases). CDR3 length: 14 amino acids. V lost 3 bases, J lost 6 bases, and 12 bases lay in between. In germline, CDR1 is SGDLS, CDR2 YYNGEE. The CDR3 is CASSAVFGAGELFF. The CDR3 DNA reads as TGTGCCAGCAGCGCCGTCTTCGGGGCCGGGGAGCTGTTTTTT.

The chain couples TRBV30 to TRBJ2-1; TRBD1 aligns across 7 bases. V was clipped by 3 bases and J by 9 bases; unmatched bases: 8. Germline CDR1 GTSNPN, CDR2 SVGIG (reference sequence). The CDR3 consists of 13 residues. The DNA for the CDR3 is TGTGCCTGGAGCAGCCGGACAGGCGGTGAGCAGTTCTTC. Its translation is CAWSSRTGGEQFF. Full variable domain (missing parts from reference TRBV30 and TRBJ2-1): SQTIHQWPATLVQPVGSPLSLECTVEGTSNPNLYWYRQAAGRGLQLLFYSVGIGQISSEVPQNLSASRPQDRQFILSSKKLLLSDSGFYLCAWSSRTGGEQFFGPGTRLTVL.

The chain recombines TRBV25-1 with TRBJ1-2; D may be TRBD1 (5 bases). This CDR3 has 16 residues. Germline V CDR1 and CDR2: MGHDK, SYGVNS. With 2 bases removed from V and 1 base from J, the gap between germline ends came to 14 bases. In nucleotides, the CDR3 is TGTGCCAGCAGTGAACCCGGGACGGGGGATAACTATGGCTACACCTTC. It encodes CASSEPGTGDNYGYTF.

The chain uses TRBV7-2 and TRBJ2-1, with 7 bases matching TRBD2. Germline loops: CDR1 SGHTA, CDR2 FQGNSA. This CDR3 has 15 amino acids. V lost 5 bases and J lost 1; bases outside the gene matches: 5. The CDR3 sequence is CASSALAASYNEQFF. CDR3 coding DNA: TGTGCCAGCAGCGCGCTAGCGGCTTCCTACAATGAGCAGTTCTTC.

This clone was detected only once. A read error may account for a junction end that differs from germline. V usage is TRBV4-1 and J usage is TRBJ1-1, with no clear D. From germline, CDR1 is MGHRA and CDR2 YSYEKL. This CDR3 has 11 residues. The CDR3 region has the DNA TGCGCCAGCAGCCAAGTAATGCGGACTATGTTT. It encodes CASSQVMRTMF.

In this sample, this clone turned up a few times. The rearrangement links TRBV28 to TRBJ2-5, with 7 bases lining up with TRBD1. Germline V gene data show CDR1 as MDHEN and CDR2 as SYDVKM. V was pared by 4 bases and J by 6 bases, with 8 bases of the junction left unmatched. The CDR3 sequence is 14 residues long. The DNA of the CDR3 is TGTGCCAGCAGTTCTCCGACAGGGTTGAAGACCCAGTACTTC. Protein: CASSSPTGLKTQYF. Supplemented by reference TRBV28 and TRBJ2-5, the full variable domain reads DVKVTQSSRYLVKRTGEKVFLECVQDMDHENMFWYRQDPGLGLRLIYFSYDVKMKEKGDIPEGYSVSREKKERFSLILESASTNQTSMYLCASSSPTGLKTQYFGPGTRLLVL.

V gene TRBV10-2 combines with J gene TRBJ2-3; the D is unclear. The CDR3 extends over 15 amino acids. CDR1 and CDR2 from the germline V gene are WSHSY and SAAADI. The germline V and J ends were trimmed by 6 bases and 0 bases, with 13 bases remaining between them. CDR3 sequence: CASRPTTQSTDTQYF. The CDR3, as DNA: TGCGCCAGCAGGCCGACAACCCAAAGCACAGATACGCAGTATTTT.